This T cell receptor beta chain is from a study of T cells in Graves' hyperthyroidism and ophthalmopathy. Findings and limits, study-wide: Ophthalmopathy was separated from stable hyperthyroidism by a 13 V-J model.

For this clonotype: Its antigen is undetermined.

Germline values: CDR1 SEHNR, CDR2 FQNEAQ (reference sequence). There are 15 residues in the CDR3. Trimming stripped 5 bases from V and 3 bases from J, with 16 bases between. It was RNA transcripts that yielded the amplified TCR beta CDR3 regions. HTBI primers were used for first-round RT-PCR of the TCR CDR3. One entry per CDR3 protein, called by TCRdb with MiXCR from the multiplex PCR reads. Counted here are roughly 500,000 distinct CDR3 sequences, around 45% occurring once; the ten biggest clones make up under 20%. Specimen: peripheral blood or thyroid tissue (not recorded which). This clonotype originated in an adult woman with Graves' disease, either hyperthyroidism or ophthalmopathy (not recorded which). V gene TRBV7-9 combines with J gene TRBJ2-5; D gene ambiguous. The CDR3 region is CASSPPVSREETQYF. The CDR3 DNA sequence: TGTGCCAGCAGCCCCCCGGTGTCTAGGGAAGAGACCCAGTACTTC. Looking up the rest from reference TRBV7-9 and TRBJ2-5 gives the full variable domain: DTGVSQNPRHKITKRGQNVTFRCDPISEHNRLYWYRQTLGQGPEFLTYFQNEAQLEKSRLLSDRFSAERPKGSFSTLEIQRTEQGDSAMYLCASSPPVSREETQYFGPGTRLLVL.